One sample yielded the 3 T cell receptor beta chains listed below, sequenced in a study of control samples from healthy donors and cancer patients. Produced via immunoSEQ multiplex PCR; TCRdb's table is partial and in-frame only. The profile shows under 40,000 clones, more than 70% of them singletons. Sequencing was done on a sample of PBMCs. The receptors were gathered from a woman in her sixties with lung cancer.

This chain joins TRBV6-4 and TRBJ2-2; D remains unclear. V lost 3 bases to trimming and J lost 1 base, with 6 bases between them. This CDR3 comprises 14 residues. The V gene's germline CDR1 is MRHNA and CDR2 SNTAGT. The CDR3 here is CASSEAQNTGELFF. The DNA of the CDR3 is TGTGCCAGCAGTGAGGCCCAGAACACCGGGGAGCTGTTTTTT.

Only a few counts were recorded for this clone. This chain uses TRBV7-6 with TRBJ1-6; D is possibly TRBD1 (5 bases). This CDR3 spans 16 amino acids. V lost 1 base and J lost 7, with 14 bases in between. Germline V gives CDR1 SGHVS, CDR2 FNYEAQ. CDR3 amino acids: CASSLDRQGNNSPLHF. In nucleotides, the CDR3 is TGTGCCAGCAGCTTAGATCGGCAGGGAAACAATTCACCCCTCCACTTT.

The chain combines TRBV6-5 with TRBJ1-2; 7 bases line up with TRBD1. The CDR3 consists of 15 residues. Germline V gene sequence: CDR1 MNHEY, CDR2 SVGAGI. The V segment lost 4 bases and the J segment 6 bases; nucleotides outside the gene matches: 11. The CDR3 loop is CASSSILGTEHGYTF. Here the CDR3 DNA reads TGTGCCAGCAGTTCCATACTTGGGACAGAGCATGGCTACACCTTC.